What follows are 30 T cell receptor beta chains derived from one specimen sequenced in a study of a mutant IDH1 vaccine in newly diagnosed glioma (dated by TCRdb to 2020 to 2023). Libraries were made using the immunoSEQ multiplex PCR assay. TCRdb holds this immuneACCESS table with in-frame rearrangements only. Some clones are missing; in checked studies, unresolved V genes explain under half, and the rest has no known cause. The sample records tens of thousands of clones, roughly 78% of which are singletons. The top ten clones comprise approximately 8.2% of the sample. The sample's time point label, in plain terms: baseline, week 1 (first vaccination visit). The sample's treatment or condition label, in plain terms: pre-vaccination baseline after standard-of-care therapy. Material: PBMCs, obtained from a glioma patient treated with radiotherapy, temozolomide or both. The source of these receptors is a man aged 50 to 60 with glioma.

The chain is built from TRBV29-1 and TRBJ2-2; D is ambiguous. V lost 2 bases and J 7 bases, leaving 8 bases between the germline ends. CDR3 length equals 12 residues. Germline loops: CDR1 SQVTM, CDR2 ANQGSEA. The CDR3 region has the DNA TGCAGCGTTGAAATTAGCTTCGGGGAGCTGTTTTTT. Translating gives CSVEISFGELFF.

The CDR3 region is CASSEGRERGYTF. The CDR3 DNA follows: TGTGCCAGCAGTGAAGGAAGGGAAAGAGGCTACACCTTC. V and J are TRBV2 and TRBJ1-2; D unresolved. The V end was cut by 1 base, the J end by 8 bases, with 11 bases between. The germline gives CDR1 SNHLY, CDR2 FYNNEI. This CDR3 is 13 amino acids long.

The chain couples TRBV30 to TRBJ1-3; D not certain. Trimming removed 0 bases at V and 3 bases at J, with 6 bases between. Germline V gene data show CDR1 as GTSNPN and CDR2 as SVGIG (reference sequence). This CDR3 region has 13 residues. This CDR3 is CAWSVISGNTIYF. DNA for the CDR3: TGTGCCTGGAGTGTAATCAGTGGAAACACCATATATTTT.

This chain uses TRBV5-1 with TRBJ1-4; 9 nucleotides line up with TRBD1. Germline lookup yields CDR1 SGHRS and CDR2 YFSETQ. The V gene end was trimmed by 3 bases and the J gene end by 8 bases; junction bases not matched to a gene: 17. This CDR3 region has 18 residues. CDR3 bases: TGCGCCAGCAGCTCCGAAAAAATCACAGGGGGCCTAAGAGAAAAACTGTTTTTT. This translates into CASSSEKITGGLREKLFF.

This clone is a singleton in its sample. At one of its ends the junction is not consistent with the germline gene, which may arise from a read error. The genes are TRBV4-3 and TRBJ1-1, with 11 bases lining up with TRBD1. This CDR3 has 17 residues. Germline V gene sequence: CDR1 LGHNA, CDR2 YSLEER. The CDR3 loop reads CAGSQERTGGLRTEAFF. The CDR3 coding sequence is TGCGCCGGCAGCCAAGAACGGACAGGGGGCTTAAGGACTGAAGCTTTCTTT.

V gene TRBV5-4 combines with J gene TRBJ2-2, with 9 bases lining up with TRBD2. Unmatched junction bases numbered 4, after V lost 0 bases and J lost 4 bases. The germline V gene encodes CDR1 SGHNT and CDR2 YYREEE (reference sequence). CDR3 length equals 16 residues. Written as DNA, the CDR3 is TGTGCCAGCAGCTTGGAAGCGGGGGGATTCACCGGGGAGCTGTTTTTT. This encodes CASSLEAGGFTGELFF.

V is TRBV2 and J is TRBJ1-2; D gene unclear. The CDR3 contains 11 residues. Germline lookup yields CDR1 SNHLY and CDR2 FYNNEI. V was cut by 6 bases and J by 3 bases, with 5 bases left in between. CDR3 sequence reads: CASSRDYGYTF. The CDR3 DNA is TGTGCCAGCAGCCGGGACTATGGCTACACCTTC.

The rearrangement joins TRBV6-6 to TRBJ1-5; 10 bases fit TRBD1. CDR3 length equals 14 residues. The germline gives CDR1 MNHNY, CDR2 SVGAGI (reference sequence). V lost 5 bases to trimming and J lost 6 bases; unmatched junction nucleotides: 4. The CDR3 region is CASSKTGGVQPQHF. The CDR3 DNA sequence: TGTGCCAGCAGTAAGACAGGGGGCGTTCAGCCCCAGCATTTT.

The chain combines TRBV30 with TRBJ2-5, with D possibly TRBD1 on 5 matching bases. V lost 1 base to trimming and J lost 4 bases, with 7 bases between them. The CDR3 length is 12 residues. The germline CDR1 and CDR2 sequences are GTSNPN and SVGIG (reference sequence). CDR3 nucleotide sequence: TGTGCCTGGAGTGAAAGGGGAGAGACCCAGTACTTC. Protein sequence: CAWSERGETQYF. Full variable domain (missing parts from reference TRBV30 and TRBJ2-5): SQTIHQWPATLVQPVGSPLSLECTVEGTSNPNLYWYRQAAGRGLQLLFYSVGIGQISSEVPQNLSASRPQDRQFILSSKKLLLSDSGFYLCAWSERGETQYFGPGTRLLVL.

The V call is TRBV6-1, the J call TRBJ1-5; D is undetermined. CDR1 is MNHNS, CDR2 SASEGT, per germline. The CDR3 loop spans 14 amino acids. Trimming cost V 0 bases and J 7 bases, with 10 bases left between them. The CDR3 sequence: CASSEALAEQPQHF. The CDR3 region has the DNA TGTGCCAGCAGTGAAGCCCTTGCGGAACAGCCCCAGCATTTT.

CDR3 sequence: CASSLRGGTYEQYF. Written as DNA, the CDR3 is TGTGCCAGCAGTTTAAGGGGGGGGACCTACGAGCAGTACTTC. V and J are TRBV27 and TRBJ2-7, with TRBD2 as a possible D gene (7 bases). The CDR3 sequence is 14 residues long. The V and J ends lost 2 bases and 2 bases respectively, with 10 bases between them. Looked up from germline, CDR1 is MNHEY and CDR2 is SMNVEV (reference sequence).

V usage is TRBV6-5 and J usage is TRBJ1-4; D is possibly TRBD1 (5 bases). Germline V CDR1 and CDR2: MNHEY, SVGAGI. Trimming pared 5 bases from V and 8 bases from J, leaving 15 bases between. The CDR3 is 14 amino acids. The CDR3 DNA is TGTGCCAGCAGTCCCCGGGGGGGAGGGGAAAAACTGTTTTTT. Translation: CASSPRGGGEKLFF.

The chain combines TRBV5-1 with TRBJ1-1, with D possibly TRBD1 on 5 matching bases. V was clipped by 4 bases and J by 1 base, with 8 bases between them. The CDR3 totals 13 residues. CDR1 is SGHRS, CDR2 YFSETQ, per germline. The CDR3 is CASSGGGNTEAFF. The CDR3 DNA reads TGCGCCAGCAGCGGCGGGGGGAACACTGAAGCTTTCTTT.

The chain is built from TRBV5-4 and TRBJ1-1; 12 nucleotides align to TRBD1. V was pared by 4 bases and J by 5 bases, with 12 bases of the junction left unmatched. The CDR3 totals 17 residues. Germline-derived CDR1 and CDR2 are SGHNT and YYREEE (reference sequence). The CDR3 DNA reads TGTGCCAGCAGCCTAAAAGGGACAGGGGGCGAGAGAACTGAAGCTTTCTTT. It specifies CASSLKGTGGERTEAFF.

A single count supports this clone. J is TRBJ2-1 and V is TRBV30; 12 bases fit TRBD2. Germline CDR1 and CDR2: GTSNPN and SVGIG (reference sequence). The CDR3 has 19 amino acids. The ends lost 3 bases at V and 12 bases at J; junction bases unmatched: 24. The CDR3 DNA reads TGTGCCTGGAGCGACGCGGGACTAGCGGGCACAAGAATTCAGAAGGGGCAGTTCTTC. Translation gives CAWSDAGLAGTRIQKGQFF.

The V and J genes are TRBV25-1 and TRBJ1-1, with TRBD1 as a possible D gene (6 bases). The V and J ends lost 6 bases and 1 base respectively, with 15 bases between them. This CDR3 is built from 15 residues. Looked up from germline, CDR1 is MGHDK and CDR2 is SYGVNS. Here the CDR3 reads CASRDPLTGNTEAFF. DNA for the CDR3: TGTGCCAGCAGGGACCCCCTGACAGGGAACACTGAAGCTTTCTTT.

CDR3 sequence reads: CASSPPTGSYNEQFF. In DNA form, the CDR3 reads TGTGCCAGCAGCCCTCCGACCGGGTCCTACAATGAGCAGTTCTTC. The chain is built from TRBV6-6 and TRBJ2-1, with D uncertain. The germline V and J ends were trimmed by 6 bases and 1 base, with 13 bases remaining between them. This CDR3 region has 15 residues. CDR1 MNHNY and CDR2 SVGAGI come from the germline V gene (reference sequence).

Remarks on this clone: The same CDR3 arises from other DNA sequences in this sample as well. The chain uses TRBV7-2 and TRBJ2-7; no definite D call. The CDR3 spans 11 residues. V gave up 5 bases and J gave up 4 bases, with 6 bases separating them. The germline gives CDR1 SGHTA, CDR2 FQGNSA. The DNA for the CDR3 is TGTGCCAGCAGCGATAGGTACGAGCAGTACTTC. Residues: CASSDRYEQYF.

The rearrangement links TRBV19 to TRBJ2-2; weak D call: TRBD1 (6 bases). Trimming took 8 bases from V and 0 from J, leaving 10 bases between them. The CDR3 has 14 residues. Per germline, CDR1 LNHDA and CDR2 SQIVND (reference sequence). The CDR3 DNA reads TGTGCCAGTGCCGACAGGACGAACACCGGGGAGCTGTTTTTT. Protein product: CASADRTNTGELFF.

The CDR3 protein is CATSRAGLGNTGELFF. CDR3 DNA sequence: TGTGCCACCAGCAGAGCGGGGTTAGGGAACACCGGGGAGCTGTTTTTT. The chain couples TRBV15 to TRBJ2-2, with D possibly matching TRBD2 (5 bases). The V end lost 1 base, the J end lost 1 base, and 10 bases lay between the germline ends. CDR1 is LNHNV, CDR2 YYDKDF, per germline (reference sequence). This CDR3 has 16 residues.

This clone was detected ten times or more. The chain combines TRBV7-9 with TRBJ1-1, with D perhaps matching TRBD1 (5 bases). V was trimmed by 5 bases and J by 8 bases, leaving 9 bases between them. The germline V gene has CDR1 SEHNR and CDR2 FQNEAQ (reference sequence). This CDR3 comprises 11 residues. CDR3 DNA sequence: TGTGCCAGCAGCCTTGGACAAGAAGCTTTCTTT. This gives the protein CASSLGQEAFF.

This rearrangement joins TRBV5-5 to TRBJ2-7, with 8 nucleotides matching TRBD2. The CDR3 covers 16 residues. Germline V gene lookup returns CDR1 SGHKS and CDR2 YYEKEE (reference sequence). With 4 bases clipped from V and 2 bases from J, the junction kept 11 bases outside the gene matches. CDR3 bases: TGTGCCAGCAGCCTGCAACCCCCGACTAGCGCCTACGAGCAGTACTTC. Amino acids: CASSLQPPTSAYEQYF. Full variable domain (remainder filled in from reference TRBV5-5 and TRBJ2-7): DAGVTQSPTHLIKTRGQQVTLRCSPISGHKSVSWYQQVLGQGPQFIFQYYEKEERGRGNFPDRFSARQFPNYSSELNVNALLLGDSALYLCASSLQPPTSAYEQYFGPGTRLTVT.

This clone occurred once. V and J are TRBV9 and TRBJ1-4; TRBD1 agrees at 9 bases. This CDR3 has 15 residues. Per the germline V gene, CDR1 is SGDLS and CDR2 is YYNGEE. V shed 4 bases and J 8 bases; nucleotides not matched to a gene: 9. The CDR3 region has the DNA TGTGCCAGCAGCAACCGACAGGGGGGGCGGGAAAAACTGTTTTTT. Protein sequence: CASSNRQGGREKLFF.

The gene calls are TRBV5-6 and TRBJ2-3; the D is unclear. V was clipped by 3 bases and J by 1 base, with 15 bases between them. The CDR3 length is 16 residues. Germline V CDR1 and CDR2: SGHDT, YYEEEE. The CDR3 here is CASSWPPGLRTDTQYF. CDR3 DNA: TGTGCCAGCAGCTGGCCGCCGGGCCTTCGCACAGATACGCAGTATTTT.

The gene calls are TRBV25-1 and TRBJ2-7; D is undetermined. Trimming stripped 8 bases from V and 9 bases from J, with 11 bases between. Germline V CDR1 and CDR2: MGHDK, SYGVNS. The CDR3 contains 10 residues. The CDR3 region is CASGEGRQYF. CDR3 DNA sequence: TGTGCCAGCGGAGAAGGGCGGCAGTACTTC.

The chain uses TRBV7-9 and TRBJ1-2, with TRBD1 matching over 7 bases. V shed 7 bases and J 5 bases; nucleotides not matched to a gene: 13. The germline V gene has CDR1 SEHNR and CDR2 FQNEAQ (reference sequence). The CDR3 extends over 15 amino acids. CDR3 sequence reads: CASTPGGGIGYGYTF. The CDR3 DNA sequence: TGTGCCAGCACCCCAGGGGGGGGCATTGGATATGGCTACACCTTC. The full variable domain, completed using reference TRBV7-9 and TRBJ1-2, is DTGVSQNPRHKITKRGQNVTFRCDPISEHNRLYWYRQTLGQGPEFLTYFQNEAQLEKSRLLSDRFSAERPKGSFSTLEIQRTEQGDSAMYLCASTPGGGIGYGYTFGSGTRLTVV.

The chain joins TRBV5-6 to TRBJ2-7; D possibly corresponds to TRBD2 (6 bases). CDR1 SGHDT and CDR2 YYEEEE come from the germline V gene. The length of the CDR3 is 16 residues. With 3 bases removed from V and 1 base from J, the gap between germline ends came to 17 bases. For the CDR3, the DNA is TGTGCCAGCAGCTACGGGGGTATGGGGGTGTCCTACGAGCAGTACTTC. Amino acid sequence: CASSYGGMGVSYEQYF.

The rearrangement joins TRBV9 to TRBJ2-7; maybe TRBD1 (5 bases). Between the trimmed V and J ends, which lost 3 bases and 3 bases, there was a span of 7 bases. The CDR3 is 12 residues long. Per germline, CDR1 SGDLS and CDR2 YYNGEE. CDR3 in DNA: TGTGCCAGCAGCGCCCAGGGCTACGAGCAGTACTTC. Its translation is CASSAQGYEQYF.

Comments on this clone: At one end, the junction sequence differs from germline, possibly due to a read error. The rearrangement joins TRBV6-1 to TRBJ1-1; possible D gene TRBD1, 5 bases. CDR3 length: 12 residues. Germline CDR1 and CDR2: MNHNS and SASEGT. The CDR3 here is CASSERRGLVIF. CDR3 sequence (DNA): TGTGCCAGCAGTGAACGGAGGGGTTTGGTAATCTTT.

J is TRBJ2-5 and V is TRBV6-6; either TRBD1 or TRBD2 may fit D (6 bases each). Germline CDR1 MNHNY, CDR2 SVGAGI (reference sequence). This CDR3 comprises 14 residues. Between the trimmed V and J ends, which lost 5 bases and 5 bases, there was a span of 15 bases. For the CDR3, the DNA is TGTGCCAGCAGTCAGAGGGGGGCATGGGAGACCCAGTACTTC. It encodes CASSQRGAWETQYF.